Below, one T cell receptor (beta chain) is given with its context. These data belong to a study of blood T cell repertoires in COVID-19. The ends were cut back, 4 bases at V and 4 bases at J, with 11 bases in the middle. CDR3 length: 14 amino acids. The V gene's germline CDR1 is SGHRS and CDR2 YFSETQ. Generated by immunoSEQ multiplex PCR, the TCRdb table keeps only in-frame clones and is missing some. The sample contains about 250,000 clones, around 83% of which appear only once. This receptor was taken from a man aged 40-50 years with active or convalescent COVID-19. The rearrangement uses TRBV5-1 and TRBJ2-2, with D perhaps TRBD1 (6 bases). Sequencing was performed on peripheral blood. The CDR3 DNA sequence: TGCGCCAGCAGCCTCGTCAGGGGCACCGGGGAGCTGTTTTTT. It codes for CASSLVRGTGELFF.